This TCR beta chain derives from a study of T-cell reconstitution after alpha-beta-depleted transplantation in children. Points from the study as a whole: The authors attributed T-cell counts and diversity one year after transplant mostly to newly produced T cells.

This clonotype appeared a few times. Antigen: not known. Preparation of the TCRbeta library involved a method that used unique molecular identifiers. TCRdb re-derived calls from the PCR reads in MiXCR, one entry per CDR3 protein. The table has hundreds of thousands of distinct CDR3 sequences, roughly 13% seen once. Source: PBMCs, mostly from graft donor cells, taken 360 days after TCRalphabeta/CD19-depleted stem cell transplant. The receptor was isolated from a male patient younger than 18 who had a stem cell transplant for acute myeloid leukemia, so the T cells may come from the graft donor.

DNA for the CDR3: TGTGCCAGCAGCCTATTGACAGCCGGCTACACCTTC. This codes for CASSLLTAGYTF. V is TRBV28 and J is TRBJ1-2; the D gene is possibly TRBD1 (5 bases). The CDR3 loop spans 12 amino acids. Per germline, CDR1 MDHEN and CDR2 SYDVKM. Trimming cost V 6 bases and J 8 bases, with 13 bases left between them.